A selection of T cell receptor beta chains follows, all from one sample in a study of blood T cell repertoires in COVID-19. Sequencing was performed with immunoSEQ multiplex PCR; in TCRdb, only in-frame clones are kept and a portion is missing. The sample comprises over 60,000 clones, around 73% of which are singletons, and about a fifth rests with the top ten. Material for sequencing was peripheral blood. The receptors shown here come from a man aged 80 or over with active or convalescent COVID-19. CDR3s include the opening cysteine and the closing phenylalanine or tryptophan. The D gene is left open where the match is weak. Where a row states a size, it is once, few, many or the class of an expanded clone; other rows omit it.

size,J,length,D,V,CDR3,DNA
-,TRBJ1-4,14,TRBD1,TRBV15,CATSRLGQNEKLFF,TGTGCCACCAGCCGGTTGGGACAGAACGAAAAACTGTTTTTT
-,TRBJ1-1,15,TRBD1,TRBV3-1/TRBV3-2,CASSLRGGRNTEAFF,TGTGCCAGCAGCCTCCGAGGGGGCAGGAACACTGAAGCTTTCTTT
-,TRBJ1-2,15,-,TRBV28,CASSLGREGDYGYTF,TGTGCCAGCAGTTTGGGGAGGGAGGGTGACTATGGCTACACCTTC
-,TRBJ2-7,16,-,TRBV18,CASSPPTGKEDHEQYF,TGTGCCAGCTCACCGCCCACCGGGAAAGAGGACCACGAGCAGTACTTC
-,TRBJ1-6,13,-,TRBV12-3/TRBV12-4,CASSFSGASTLHF,TGTGCCAGCAGTTTCTCAGGGGCTTCGACCCTCCACTTT
-,TRBJ2-5,15,TRBD2,TRBV19,CATAGLAGGTETQYF,TGTGCCACCGCGGGATTAGCGGGGGGTACAGAGACCCAGTACTTC
-,TRBJ2-2,14,-,TRBV9,CASSQRQTTGELFF,TGTGCCAGCAGCCAGCGACAGACCACCGGGGAGCTGTTTTTT
once,TRBJ2-1,17,TRBD2,TRBV28,CASSLISGLAGLNEQFF,TGTGCCAGCAGTTTAATATCGGGACTAGCGGGATTGAATGAGCAGTTCTTC
-,TRBJ2-5,16,-,TRBV7-2,CASSFVWGATQETQYF,TGTGCCAGCAGCTTCGTCTGGGGCGCAACACAAGAGACCCAGTACTTC
-,TRBJ1-4,13,TRBD1,TRBV29-1,CSVASGGAEKLFF,TGCAGCGTTGCCTCAGGGGGCGCCGAAAAACTGTTTTTT